This T cell receptor (beta chain) was found in a study of metastatic and nonmetastatic thyroid tumors (dated by TCRdb to about 2020). About the study as a whole: Repertoires from peripheral blood and from tumor or nodule tissue samples of malignant and benign thyroid patients were compared.

Receptors were amplified or captured by PCR. TCRdb lists the instrument as Illumina HiSeq 4000. High-throughput sequencing was used to profile the TCR beta-chain CDR3 region of every patient. Turning to the authors' computational methods: Drawing on CDR3 differences between clinicopathological groups, the researchers built a classifier meant to tell apart patients with distant-metastatic papillary thyroid cancer. To measure repertoire diversity the researchers used the Shannon index, while the Morisita-Horn index served to gauge how similar the tumor and blood repertoires were. TCRdb reprocessed the public reads (quality trimming at Q25 with fastp, clone calling with MiXCR) and kept in-frame beta chains. TCRdb's processing, not the study's, gives the V and J calls here. The sample yields over 6,500 clones; roughly a third were counted once. The ten largest clones take up about an eighth of the sample.

No patient had received any treatment before thyroid surgery. Patient clinical samples collected from about 2011 to 2018 were retrospectively analysed using T-cell receptor beta sequencing. The CDR3 measures 17 amino acids from cysteine to phenylalanine. Of all the DNA, just the CDR3 is kept, 51 bases in frame from base 1. Relative to germline, V is missing 0 bases and J is missing 9 bases, with 13 bases of the junction outside any gene match. Study-wide findings and limitations: In both blood and tumor samples, TCR beta diversity was reported to be significantly higher in malignant tumors than in benign nodules.

In regard to this clone: Its target antigen remains unknown. No much larger clone is present one base from it, and per-base qualities are unavailable. The sample carries other DNA sequences with the same CDR3.

Sequenced: adjacent normal tissue. The chain links TRBV6-7 with TRBJ2-7; 11 bases in the junction line up with TRBD1. TRBV6-7 is designated an ORF whose function remains uncertain. The receptor was derived from a female donor with papillary thyroid cancer or a benign thyroid nodule (not recorded which). Some clones in this sample may be carry-over from other donors' samples. The CDR3 corresponds to CASSYSGPGQGVFWQYF. The nucleotide sequence is TGTGCCAGCAGTTACTCTGGACCGGGACAGGGGGTATTCTGGCAGTACTTC.